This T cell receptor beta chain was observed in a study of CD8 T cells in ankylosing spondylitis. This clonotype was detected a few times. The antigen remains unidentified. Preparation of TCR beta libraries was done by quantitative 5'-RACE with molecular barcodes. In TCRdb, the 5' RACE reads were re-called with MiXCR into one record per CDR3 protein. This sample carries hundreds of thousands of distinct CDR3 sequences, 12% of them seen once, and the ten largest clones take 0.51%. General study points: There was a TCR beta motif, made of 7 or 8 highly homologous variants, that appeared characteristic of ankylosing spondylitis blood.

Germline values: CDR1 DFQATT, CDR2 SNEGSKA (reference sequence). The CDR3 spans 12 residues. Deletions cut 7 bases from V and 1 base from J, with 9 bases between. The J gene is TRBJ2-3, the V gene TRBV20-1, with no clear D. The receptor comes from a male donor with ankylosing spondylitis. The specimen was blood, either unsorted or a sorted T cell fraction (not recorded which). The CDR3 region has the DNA TGCAGTGGGTACTCGCGCACAGATACGCAGTATTTT. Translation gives CSGYSRTDTQYF.